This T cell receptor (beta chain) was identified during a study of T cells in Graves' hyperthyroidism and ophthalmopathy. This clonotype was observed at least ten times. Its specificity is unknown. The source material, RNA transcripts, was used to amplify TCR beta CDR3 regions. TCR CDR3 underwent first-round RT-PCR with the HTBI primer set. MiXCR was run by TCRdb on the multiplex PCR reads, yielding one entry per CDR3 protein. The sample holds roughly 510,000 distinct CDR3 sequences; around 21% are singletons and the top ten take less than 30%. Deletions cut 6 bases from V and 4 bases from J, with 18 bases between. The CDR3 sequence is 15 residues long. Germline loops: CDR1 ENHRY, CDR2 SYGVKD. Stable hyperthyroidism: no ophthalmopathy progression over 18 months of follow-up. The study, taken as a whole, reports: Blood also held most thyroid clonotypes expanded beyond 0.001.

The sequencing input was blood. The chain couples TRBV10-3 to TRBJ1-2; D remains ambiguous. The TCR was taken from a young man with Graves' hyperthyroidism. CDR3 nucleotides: TGTGCCATCAGCTCTCTCTCCCTCGGAGGCTATGGCTACACCTTC. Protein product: CAISSLSLGGYGYTF.